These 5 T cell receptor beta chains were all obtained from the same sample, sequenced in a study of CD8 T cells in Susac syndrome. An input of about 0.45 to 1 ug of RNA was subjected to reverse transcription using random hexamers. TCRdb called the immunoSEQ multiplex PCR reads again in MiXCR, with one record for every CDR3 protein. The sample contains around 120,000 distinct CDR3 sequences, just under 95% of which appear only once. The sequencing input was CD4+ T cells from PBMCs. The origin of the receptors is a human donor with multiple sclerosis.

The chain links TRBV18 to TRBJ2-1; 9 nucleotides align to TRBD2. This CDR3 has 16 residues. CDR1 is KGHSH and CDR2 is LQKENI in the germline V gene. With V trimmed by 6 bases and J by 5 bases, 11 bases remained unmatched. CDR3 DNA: TGTGCCAGCTCCCCCAGATCCAGCGGGGGGAACAATGAGCAGTTCTTC. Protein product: CASSPRSSGGNNEQFF.

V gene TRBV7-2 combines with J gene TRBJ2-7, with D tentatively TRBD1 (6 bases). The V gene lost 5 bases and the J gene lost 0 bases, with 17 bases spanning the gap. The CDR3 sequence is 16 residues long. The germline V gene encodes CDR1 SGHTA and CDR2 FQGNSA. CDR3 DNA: TGTGCCAGCAGCCGCTTCCGGGACACTGCCTCCTACGAGCAGTACTTC. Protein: CASSRFRDTASYEQYF.

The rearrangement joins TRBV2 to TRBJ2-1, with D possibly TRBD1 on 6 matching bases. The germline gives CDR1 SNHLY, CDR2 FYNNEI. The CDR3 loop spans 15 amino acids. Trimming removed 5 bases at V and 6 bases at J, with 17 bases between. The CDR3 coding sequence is TGTGCCAGCAGTCTATACTCAACAGGGTTCAATGAGCAGTTCTTC. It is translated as CASSLYSTGFNEQFF.

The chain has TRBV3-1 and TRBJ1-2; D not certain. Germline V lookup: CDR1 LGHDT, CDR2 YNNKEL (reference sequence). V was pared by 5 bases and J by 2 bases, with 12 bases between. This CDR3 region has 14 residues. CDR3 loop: CASSSRLQNYGYTF. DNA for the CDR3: TGTGCCAGCAGCTCAAGGTTACAGAACTATGGCTACACCTTC.

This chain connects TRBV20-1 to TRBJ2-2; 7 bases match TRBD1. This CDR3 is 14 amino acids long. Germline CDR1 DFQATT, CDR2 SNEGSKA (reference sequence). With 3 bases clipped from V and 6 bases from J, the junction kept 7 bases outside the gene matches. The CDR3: CSASKGADSGELFF. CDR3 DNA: TGCAGTGCTAGCAAGGGGGCAGATTCCGGGGAGCTGTTTTTT.